These T cell receptor beta chains were read from a single sample in a study of OX40 agonist ivuxolimab in advanced cancers. Assay: immunoSEQ multiplex PCR; the TCRdb copy retains only in-frame clones and omits some. The data show under 20,000 clones, with 75% to 85% seen just once and 14% to 15% held by the top ten. The sample was CD4+ or CD8+ T cells sorted from blood, taken in a trial of the OX40 agonist ivuxolimab. These receptors originate from an adult with an advanced solid tumor such as melanoma, head and neck, liver or kidney cancer. Both conserved end residues are part of each CDR3. The D gene is left open where the match is weak. Where a row states a size, it is once, few, many or the class of an expanded clone; other rows omit it.

D gene	clone size	V gene	J gene	CDR3 DNA	CDR3 protein
NA	NA	TRBV5-4	TRBJ2-3	TGTGCCAGCAGCTCTCTCCCTAGCGAGGAGCAGTATTTT	CASSSLPSEEQYF
TRBD2	NA	TRBV30	TRBJ2-3	TGTGCCTGGAACGGGGGGTTTACAGATACGCAGTATTTT	CAWNGGFTDTQYF
NA	NA	TRBV6-4	TRBJ2-3	TGTGCCAGCAGTGACGGACACCCCACAGATACGCAGTATTTT	CASSDGHPTDTQYF
TRBD1	NA	TRBV2	TRBJ2-1	TGTGCCAGCAGATCGGACAGGGGGCGTAACAATGAGCAGTTCTTC	CASRSDRGRNNEQFF
NA	NA	TRBV19	TRBJ1-2	TGTGCCAGTAGTATAGGGAGCTTGAACTATGGCTACACCTTC	CASSIGSLNYGYTF
NA	NA	TRBV13	TRBJ2-7	TGTGCCAGCAGCTTCAAGTCCTACGAGCAGTACTTC	CASSFKSYEQYF
NA	NA	TRBV11-1	TRBJ2-7	TGTGCCAGCAGCAAAGGACCCCTGTACGAGCAGTACTTC	CASSKGPLYEQYF
TRBD2	NA	TRBV27	TRBJ2-6	TGTGCCAGCAGACCTAAAGCGGGGAGCTCTGGGGCCAACGTCCTGACTTTC	CASRPKAGSSGANVLTF
NA	NA	TRBV7-9	TRBJ2-7	TGTGCCAGCAGCTTAGAAGGTTCAGGTTTCTACGAGCAGTACTTC	CASSLEGSGFYEQYF
TRBD1	NA	TRBV7-2	TRBJ1-1	TGTGCCAGCAGCTACCTCCGGGACAGCCTAACTGAAGCTTTCTTT	CASSYLRDSLTEAFF
NA	once	TRBV9	TRBJ2-1	TGTGCCAGCAGCGTAGGAGGGGGCGGGGATGAGCAGTTCTTC	CASSVGGGGDEQFF
NA	NA	TRBV6-5	TRBJ1-5	TGTGCCAGCAGTTACTCCGGGGAGATGGGTCAGCCCCAGCATTTT	CASSYSGEMGQPQHF
TRBD1	NA	TRBV5-1	TRBJ1-2	TGCGCCAGCAGCTTGGACGGACAGGGATTTGCTGGCTACACCTTC	CASSLDGQGFAGYTF
TRBD2	NA	TRBV7-3	TRBJ2-1	TGTGCCAGCAGCTCAGGGACTAGCGCGAACTCGCAGTTCTTC	CASSSGTSANSQFF
NA	NA	TRBV10-3	TRBJ1-4	TGTGCCATAAAGACGGACCTTAATGAAAAACTGTTTTTT	CAIKTDLNEKLFF
NA	NA	TRBV7-3	TRBJ1-1	TGTGCCAGCAGCTCTGATGGGGGGCCGGGTACTGAAGCTTTCTTT	CASSSDGGPGTEAFF
TRBD1	NA	TRBV6-6	TRBJ2-7	TGTGCCAGCAGTTACTCAGGACAGGGGGGCGAGCAGTACTTC	CASSYSGQGGEQYF
TRBD2	NA	TRBV6-4	TRBJ2-1	TGTGCCAGCAGTGACTCGGGTAGCGGGTCCAATGAGCAGTTCTTC	CASSDSGSGSNEQFF
NA	NA	TRBV6-1	TRBJ2-1	TGTGCCAGCAGTGAAGTGGGGACTTCGAGGGAGCAGTTCTTC	CASSEVGTSREQFF
NA	few	TRBV6-6	TRBJ1-1	TGTGCCAGCGACCGGGGGGAGTGGAACACTGAAGCTTTCTTT	CASDRGEWNTEAFF
TRBD1	NA	TRBV4-3	TRBJ1-2	TGCGCCAGCAGCCAAGGATGGGGGAGACAGGGGGAGGAGAGCTACACCTTC	CASSQGWGRQGEESYTF
NA	once	TRBV30	TRBJ1-6	TGTGCCTGGAGTCCGGACCCGGGGACACCCCTCCACTTT	CAWSPDPGTPLHF
NA	NA	TRBV29-1	TRBJ2-5	TGCAGCGTTTCAGGTAGTCAAGAGACCCAGTACTTC	CSVSGSQETQYF
NA	NA	TRBV19	TRBJ1-1	TGTGCCACCAAGAATGAGGCGGGCCTGCAGAACACTGAAGCTTTCTTT	CATKNEAGLQNTEAFF
NA	few	TRBV7-2	TRBJ2-4	TGTGCCAGCAGCCCATTAGTCACGTTTTTAGCCAAAAACATTCAGTACTTC	CASSPLVTFLAKNIQYF
NA	NA	TRBV1	TRBJ2-1	TGCACCAGCAGCCAAGTGGCAGCGCCGGACGGGGATGAGCAGTTCTTC	CTSSQVAAPDGDEQFF
NA	NA	TRBV28	TRBJ2-7	TGTGCCAGCAGTTCCGGGACTTCTAAGTGGGGCTTC	CASSSGTSKWGF
TRBD1	NA	TRBV19	TRBJ2-7	TGTGCCAGTAAACAACAGGGGGCGCCGGGCGAGCAGTACTTC	CASKQQGAPGEQYF
TRBD1	NA	TRBV6-5	TRBJ1-5	TGTGCCAGCAGCGCAGGACAGGGGAATCAGCCCCAGCATTTT	CASSAGQGNQPQHF
NA	NA	TRBV7-9	TRBJ2-7	TGTGCCAGCAGCGCCGGCGGGGCAACCAACGAGCAGTACTTC	CASSAGGATNEQYF
NA	NA	TRBV5-4	TRBJ2-1	TGTGCCAGCAGCTTGGAGAAGGTTAATGAGCAGTTCTTC	CASSLEKVNEQFF
TRBD2	NA	TRBV9	TRBJ2-3	TGTGCCAGCAGCTCAGGGGGTAGCGGGGGGAGAGATACGCAGTATTTT	CASSSGGSGGRDTQYF
NA	NA	TRBV19	TRBJ1-5	TGTGCCAGTAGTATAGGTCGAACAGAGAATCAGCCCCAGCATTTT	CASSIGRTENQPQHF
NA	NA	TRBV11-2	TRBJ2-2	TGTGCCAGCAGCCCTACCACCTGGGTGACCGGGGAGCTGTTTTTT	CASSPTTWVTGELFF
NA	few	TRBV7-2	TRBJ2-5	TGTGCCAGCAGCCTAAATCGTCCACAGGGAAAGGAGACCCAGTACTTC	CASSLNRPQGKETQYF
TRBD1	few	TRBV6-5	TRBJ2-7	TGTGCCAGCAGTAGAGACAGGGGAGACGAGCAGTACTTC	CASSRDRGDEQYF
TRBD2	NA	TRBV29-1	TRBJ2-1	TGCAGCGGCGGAGCGGGAGTATCCTACAATGAGCAGTTCTTC	CSGGAGVSYNEQFF
TRBD1	NA	TRBV7-2	TRBJ2-7	TGTGCCAGCAGCTCCACAGGGGTCGGGCCCTACGAGCAGTACTTC	CASSSTGVGPYEQYF
NA	NA	TRBV19	TRBJ2-1	TGTGCCAGTAGTTATCGGGACAATGAGCAGTTCTTC	CASSYRDNEQFF
TRBD1	NA	TRBV11-3	TRBJ2-5	TGTGCCAGCAGCTTCCGACAGGGAGACCAAGAGACCCAGTACTTC	CASSFRQGDQETQYF
NA	NA	TRBV7-8	TRBJ2-1	TGTGCCAGCAGCTTAACCAGAGCCACCTACAATGAGCAGTTCTTC	CASSLTRATYNEQFF
NA	NA	TRBV19	TRBJ2-1	TGTGCCACCTCGGGATTCAATGAGCAGTTCTTC	CATSGFNEQFF
NA	NA	TRBV6-6	TRBJ1-4	TGTGCCAGCAGCGAAATAAACAGATCCGAAAAACTGTTTTTT	CASSEINRSEKLFF
NA	few	TRBV4-3	TRBJ2-7	TGCGCCAGCAGCCAAGTTAAGGGCGGGACCATCTCCTACGAGCAGTACTTC	CASSQVKGGTISYEQYF
TRBD2	NA	TRBV6-5	TRBJ2-5	TGTGCCAGCACCCCGACTAGCGGGAGTAGACTGTACTTC	CASTPTSGSRLYF